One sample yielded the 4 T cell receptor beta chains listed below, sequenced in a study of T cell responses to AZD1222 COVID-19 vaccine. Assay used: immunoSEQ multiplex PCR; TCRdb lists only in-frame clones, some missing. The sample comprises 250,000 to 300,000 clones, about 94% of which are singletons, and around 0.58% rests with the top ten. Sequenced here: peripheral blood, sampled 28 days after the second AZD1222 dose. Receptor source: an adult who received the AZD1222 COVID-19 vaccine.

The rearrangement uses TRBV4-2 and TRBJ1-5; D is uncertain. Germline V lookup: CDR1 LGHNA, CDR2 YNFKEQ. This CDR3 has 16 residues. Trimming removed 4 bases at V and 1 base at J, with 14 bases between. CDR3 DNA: TGTGCCAGCAGCCCCTACTGGACTGAAAGCAATCAGCCCCAGCATTTT. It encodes CASSPYWTESNQPQHF.

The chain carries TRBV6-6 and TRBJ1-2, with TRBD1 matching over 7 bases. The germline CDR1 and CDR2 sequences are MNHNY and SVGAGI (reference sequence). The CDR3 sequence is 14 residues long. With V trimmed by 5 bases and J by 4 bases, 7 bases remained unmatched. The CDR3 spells CASSKTGQVYGYTF. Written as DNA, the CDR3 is TGTGCCAGCAGTAAAACCGGACAGGTCTATGGCTACACCTTC.

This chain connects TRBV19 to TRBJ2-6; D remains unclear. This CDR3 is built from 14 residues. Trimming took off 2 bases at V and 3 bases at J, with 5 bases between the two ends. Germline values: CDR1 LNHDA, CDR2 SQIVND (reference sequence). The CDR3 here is CASSIFGGANVLTF. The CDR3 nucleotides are TGTGCCAGTAGTATATTTGGTGGGGCCAACGTCCTGACTTTC.

The CDR3 is CASSPSYGPNTEAFF. DNA for the CDR3: TGTGCCAGCTCACCAAGCTATGGACCAAACACTGAAGCTTTCTTT. The chain is built from TRBV18 and TRBJ1-1; unclear D gene. CDR3 size: 15 residues. In germline, CDR1 is KGHSH, CDR2 LQKENI. Trimming stripped 2 bases from V and 2 bases from J, with 12 bases between.